The 29 T cell receptor beta chains below all came from one sample that was sequenced in a study of beta chain features in type 1 diabetes. Reverse transcribing all isolated RNA meant expressed TCRB transcripts were sequenced. Clones were read by immunoSEQ multiplex PCR, and TCRdb kept only the in-frame ones, dropping some. The sample contains approximately 140,000 clones, about 44% of which appear only once. Sample: Tregs from blood. These receptors came from a man younger than 35 in good health.

CDR3 in DNA: TGTGCCAGCAGCCAAGACATGGGCAGGGTCACCGGGGAGCTGTTTTTT. Residues: CASSQDMGRVTGELFF. The chain employs TRBV14 and TRBJ2-2; D may be TRBD1 (5 bases). CDR1 and CDR2 (germline): SGHDN, FVKESK. V was cut by 0 bases and J by 4 bases, with 12 bases left in between. This CDR3 has 16 amino acids.

The rearrangement uses TRBV7-2 and TRBJ2-1; no clear D. The CDR3 totals 14 residues. CDR1 and CDR2 from the germline V gene are SGHTA and FQGNSA. Trimming stripped 1 base from V and 0 bases from J, with 4 bases between. DNA of the CDR3: TGTGCCAGCAGCTTAGATAGCTCCTACAATGAGCAGTTCTTC. Translation gives CASSLDSSYNEQFF. The complete variable domain, with remaining parts taken from reference TRBV7-2 and TRBJ2-1, reads GAGVSQSPSNKVTEKGKDVELRCDPISGHTALYWYRQSLGQGLEFLIYFQGNSAPDKSGLPSDRFSAERTGGSVSTLTIQRTQQEDSAVYLCASSLDSSYNEQFFGPGTRLTVL.

The V and J genes are TRBV7-2 and TRBJ1-1, with D maybe TRBD1 (6 bases). Trimming took off 5 bases at V and 4 bases at J, with 23 bases between the two ends. Germline CDR1 is SGHTA and CDR2 is FQGNSA. There are 17 residues in the CDR3. CDR3 residues: CASSPGMGAAQGTEAFF. CDR3 in DNA: TGTGCCAGCAGCCCGGGGATGGGGGCCGCCCAGGGCACTGAAGCTTTCTTT.

A few counts support this clone. The rearrangement links TRBV28 to TRBJ2-1; the D is unclear. V gave up 6 bases and J gave up 5 bases, with 8 bases separating them. Germline V gene data show CDR1 as MDHEN and CDR2 as SYDVKM. The CDR3 consists of 12 residues. The chain's CDR3 is CASSGFNNEQFF. CDR3 sequence (DNA): TGTGCCAGCAGCGGTTTTAACAATGAGCAGTTCTTC.

This clone is a singleton in its sample. V usage is TRBV14 and J usage is TRBJ1-2; 7 nucleotides agree with TRBD1. The CDR3 sequence is 17 residues long. CDR1 and CDR2 (germline): SGHDN, FVKESK. Trimming cost V 2 bases and J 4 bases; bases outside gene matches: 13. The CDR3 loop reads CASSQFAGPTGSYGYTF. DNA of the CDR3: TGTGCCAGCAGCCAATTCGCGGGTCCGACAGGGTCCTATGGCTACACCTTC.

This clone occurred a few times. The rearrangement joins TRBV6-5 to TRBJ2-7, with 8 bases aligning to TRBD1. Per the germline V gene, CDR1 is MNHEY and CDR2 is SVGAGI. After removal of 5 bases from V and 1 base from J, the junction contained 7 bases not matched to a gene. This CDR3 spans 15 amino acids. CDR3 nucleotide sequence: TGTGCCAGCAGTCGACAGGGGCTGAAATCCTACGAGCAGTACTTC. Translation gives CASSRQGLKSYEQYF.

The rearrangement uses TRBV7-8 and TRBJ2-1; a weak D match, TRBD1 (6 bases). CDR3 length: 18 residues. CDR1 is SGHVS, CDR2 FQNEAQ, per germline. V was clipped by 0 bases and J by 6 bases, with 21 bases between them. This CDR3 reads CASSLAPPGTPEGNEQFF. CDR3 nucleotides: TGTGCCAGCAGCTTAGCACCGCCCGGGACACCCGAGGGCAATGAGCAGTTCTTC.

The gene calls are TRBV9 and TRBJ1-2; TRBD1 might be the D (6 bases). From germline, CDR1 is SGDLS and CDR2 YYNGEE. The CDR3 contains 13 residues. Trimming removed 3 bases from V and 5 bases from J, with 11 bases in between. The CDR3: CASSGTVPYGYTF. The CDR3 nucleotides are TGTGCCAGCAGCGGGACAGTTCCGTATGGCTACACCTTC. Supplemented by reference TRBV9 and TRBJ1-2, the full variable domain reads DSGVTQTPKHLITATGQRVTLRCSPRSGDLSVYWYQQSLDQGLQFLIQYYNGEERAKGNILERFSAQQFPDLHSELNLSSLELGDSALYFCASSGTVPYGYTFGSGTRLTVV.

The chain links TRBV7-2 to TRBJ2-4, with TRBD2 as a possible D gene (6 bases). The CDR3 loop spans 17 amino acids. The germline V gene encodes CDR1 SGHTA and CDR2 FQGNSA. V gave up 3 bases and J gave up 5 bases, with 20 bases separating them. The DNA of the CDR3 is TGTGCCAGCAGCTTCGAGGGCCGCGGGGCTGTTGAAAACATTCAGTACTTC. Residues: CASSFEGRGAVENIQYF.

This clone was recorded a few times. The chain carries TRBV28 and TRBJ1-5, with 8 positions matching TRBD1. The CDR3 is 14 amino acids. V shed 4 bases and J 6 bases; nucleotides not matched to a gene: 5. The germline V gene has CDR1 MDHEN and CDR2 SYDVKM. The CDR3 nucleotides read TGTGCCAGCAGTTCCAACAGGGGGACTCAGCCCCAGCATTTT. Amino acid sequence: CASSSNRGTQPQHF.

This clone is a singleton in its sample. The rearrangement links TRBV5-1 to TRBJ2-3, with TRBD1 identical over 12 bases. V lost 1 base and J lost 6; bases outside the gene matches: 9. The germline CDR1 and CDR2 sequences are SGHRS and YFSETQ. This CDR3 comprises 17 residues. In DNA form, the CDR3 reads TGCGCCAGCAGCTTGTCCGGGGACAGGGGGCGCGCGGATACGCAGTATTTT. Encoded protein: CASSLSGDRGRADTQYF. Variable domain in full (rest from reference TRBV5-1 and TRBJ2-3): KAGVTQTPRYLIKTRGQQVTLSCSPISGHRSVSWYQQTPGQGLQFLFEYFSETQRNKGNFPGRFSGRQFSNSRSEMNVSTLELGDSALYLCASSLSGDRGRADTQYFGPGTRLTVL.

The V gene is TRBV28, the J gene TRBJ1-1, with D tentatively TRBD1 (5 bases). The V gene's germline CDR1 is MDHEN and CDR2 SYDVKM. This CDR3 contains 16 residues. The V and J ends lost 2 bases and 4 bases respectively, with 17 bases between them. CDR3 DNA: TGTGCCAGCAGTTTACCCCTCGGCCGGGGGAGCACTGAAGCTTTCTTT. Protein: CASSLPLGRGSTEAFF.

J is TRBJ2-6 and V is TRBV23-1; maybe TRBD1 (5 bases). TRBV23-1 is annotated as an ORF whose role is uncertain. The CDR3 length is 17 residues. Trimming took 4 bases from V and 0 from J, leaving 13 bases between them. The CDR3 sequence is CASSRRQPSSGANVLTF. In DNA, the CDR3 is TGCGCCAGCAGTCGGAGACAGCCATCCTCTGGGGCCAACGTCCTGACTTTC.

The chain combines TRBV4-3 with TRBJ2-1, with D possibly matching TRBD2 (5 bases). Trimming removed 0 bases at V and 8 bases at J, with 14 bases between. Germline V CDR1 and CDR2: LGHNA, YSLEER. This CDR3 spans 15 amino acids. The CDR3 is CASSQDSASSDEQFF. In DNA, the CDR3 is TGCGCCAGCAGCCAAGATTCGGCTAGCTCTGATGAGCAGTTCTTC.

The chain links TRBV5-1 to TRBJ2-7; a possible D gene is TRBD1 (6 bases). This CDR3 comprises 14 residues. Germline CDR1 reads SGHRS; CDR2 reads YFSETQ. V dropped 0 bases and J dropped 6 bases, with 13 bases sitting between them. The CDR3 region has the DNA TGCGCCAGCAGCTTGGACGTTGGGGGCTCCGAGCAGTACTTC. It specifies CASSLDVGGSEQYF.

This clone was counted a few times. Germline and junction disagree at one end, which may indicate a read error. The chain has TRBV13 and TRBJ2-4; 8 bases line up with TRBD2. Per germline, CDR1 PRHDT and CDR2 FYEKMQ (reference sequence). The CDR3 loop spans 16 amino acids. The CDR3 nucleotides are TGTGCCAGCAGCTTAAACGTCGGGAGGGGGGAAAACACTCAGTACTTC. This codes for CASSLNVGRGENTQYF.

Of note for this clone: One junction end does not reproduce the germline sequence, and a read error may be involved. V is TRBV5-1 and J is TRBJ1-2; unclear D gene. The CDR3 is made up of 11 amino acids. From germline, CDR1 is SGHRS and CDR2 YFSETQ. The CDR3 spells CASGLGLGYTF. CDR3 coding DNA: TGCGCCAGCGGCTTGGGTCTTGGCTACACCTTC.

This clone has a handful of counts. The chain is built from TRBV10-3 and TRBJ2-6; TRBD1 is a possible D gene (5 bases). With 8 bases removed from V and 1 base from J, the gap between germline ends came to 9 bases. Germline V gene data show CDR1 as ENHRY and CDR2 as SYGVKD. CDR3 size: 14 residues. In nucleotides, the CDR3 is TGTGCCATCTCCCGACAGTCTGGGGCCAACGTCCTGACTTTC. This encodes CAISRQSGANVLTF.

The chain uses TRBV6-5 and TRBJ2-1; the D is unclear. CDR3 length: 11 residues. Per germline, CDR1 MNHEY and CDR2 SVGAGI. V shed 6 bases and J shed 7 bases, with 7 bases lying between them. The CDR3 protein is CASRKTNEQFF. DNA for the CDR3: TGTGCCAGCAGAAAGACTAATGAGCAGTTCTTC.

The genes are TRBV7-3 and TRBJ2-6; D might be TRBD1 (5 bases). This CDR3 has 16 amino acids. The V end was cut by 0 bases, the J end by 2 bases, with 8 bases between. Germline loops: CDR1 SGHTA, CDR2 FQGTGA. CDR3 in DNA: TGTGCCAGCAGCTTAACGTCAGGGACTGGGGCCAACGTCCTGACTTTC. Translated: CASSLTSGTGANVLTF.

This chain joins TRBV2 and TRBJ2-7; 10 bases match TRBD1. The germline CDR1 and CDR2 sequences are SNHLY and FYNNEI. The CDR3 contains 13 residues. V trimming: 5 bases; J trimming: 7 bases; junction bases outside the gene matches: 5. Here the CDR3 DNA reads TGTGCCAGCAGTTCAGACAGGGGGCATGAGCAGTACTTC. This codes for CASSSDRGHEQYF.

This clone was counted between two and nine times. The chain couples TRBV5-1 to TRBJ2-1, with D perhaps TRBD1 (6 bases). The CDR3 is made up of 15 amino acids. V dropped 4 bases and J dropped 4 bases, with 15 bases sitting between them. Germline CDR1 is SGHRS and CDR2 is YFSETQ. CDR3 sequence: CASSPGDTLYNEQFF. As DNA, the CDR3 is TGCGCCAGCAGCCCAGGGGACACCTTATACAATGAGCAGTTCTTC.

The chain combines TRBV11-2 with TRBJ2-3, with 7 bases that match TRBD2. The CDR3 loop spans 16 amino acids. Germline V CDR1 and CDR2: SGHAT, FQNNGV. The V segment lost 1 base and the J segment 9 bases; nucleotides outside the gene matches: 13. The CDR3 region is CASSLVIGGTAGTQYF. The CDR3 DNA is TGTGCCAGCAGCTTAGTTATCGGGGGGACGGCGGGCACGCAGTATTTT.

This clone was counted a single time. The rearrangement links TRBV7-3 to TRBJ2-7; 8 bases fit TRBD2. The CDR3 spans 15 residues. The V gene's germline CDR1 is SGHTA and CDR2 FQGTGA. J gave up 0 bases and V 5 bases, and 6 bases lay outside the gene matches. In DNA, the CDR3 is TGTGCCAGCAGCCCAATGGCGGGGGGCTCCTACGAGCAGTACTTC. It translates to CASSPMAGGSYEQYF. Supplemented by reference TRBV7-3 and TRBJ2-7, the full variable domain reads GAGVSQTPSNKVTEKGKYVELRCDPISGHTALYWYRQSLGQGPEFLIYFQGTGAADDSGLPNDRFFAVRPEGSVSTLKIQRTERGDSAVYLCASSPMAGGSYEQYFGPGTRLTVT.

The rearrangement joins TRBV7-2 to TRBJ2-7; D possibly corresponds to TRBD1 (6 bases). V gave up 5 bases and J gave up 5 bases, with 16 bases separating them. Germline CDR1 SGHTA, CDR2 FQGNSA. The CDR3 has 14 amino acids. CDR3 sequence: CASSPIQGIHEQYF. The CDR3 DNA is TGTGCCAGCAGCCCTATACAGGGAATCCACGAGCAGTACTTC. Filled out from reference TRBV7-2 and TRBJ2-7, the complete variable domain reads GAGVSQSPSNKVTEKGKDVELRCDPISGHTALYWYRQSLGQGLEFLIYFQGNSAPDKSGLPSDRFSAERTGGSVSTLTIQRTQQEDSAVYLCASSPIQGIHEQYFGPGTRLTVT.

This clone showed up just once. The chain's CDR3 is CASSLVGGRGYNEQFF. CDR3 DNA: TGTGCCAGCAGCTTAGTAGGCGGGAGGGGTTACAATGAGCAGTTCTTC. The chain couples TRBV7-2 to TRBJ2-1; 9 positions match TRBD2. Germline V lookup: CDR1 SGHTA, CDR2 FQGNSA. With 1 base clipped from V and 4 bases from J, the junction kept 5 bases outside the gene matches. The CDR3 has 16 amino acids.

The chain joins TRBV27 to TRBJ2-7, with 7 bases matching TRBD1. The CDR3 totals 15 residues. Germline lookup yields CDR1 MNHEY and CDR2 SMNVEV (reference sequence). The V and J ends lost 4 bases and 3 bases, in that order; junction bases with no gene match: 9. The CDR3 here is CASSSFTGQHYEQYF. CDR3 nucleotides: TGTGCCAGCAGTTCGTTCACGGGACAGCACTACGAGCAGTACTTC.

V usage is TRBV29-1 and J usage is TRBJ1-1; D ambiguous. The CDR3 spans 14 residues. The V end lost 2 bases, the J end lost 0 bases, and 10 bases lay between the germline ends. Germline assignment: CDR1 SQVTM and CDR2 ANQGSEA. The CDR3 sequence: CSVELGRLNTEAFF. CDR3 DNA: TGCAGCGTTGAATTGGGCAGGCTGAACACTGAAGCTTTCTTT.

This clone was seen just once. The rearrangement joins TRBV19 to TRBJ1-2; tentative D call: TRBD1 (6 bases). The CDR3 has 15 residues. CDR1 and CDR2 (germline): LNHDA, SQIVND (reference sequence). Between the trimmed V and J ends, which lost 5 bases and 4 bases, there was a span of 17 bases. In DNA form, the CDR3 reads TGTGCCAGTAGTCCATGGACAGACGATCCCTATGGCTACACCTTC. This sequence encodes CASSPWTDDPYGYTF.